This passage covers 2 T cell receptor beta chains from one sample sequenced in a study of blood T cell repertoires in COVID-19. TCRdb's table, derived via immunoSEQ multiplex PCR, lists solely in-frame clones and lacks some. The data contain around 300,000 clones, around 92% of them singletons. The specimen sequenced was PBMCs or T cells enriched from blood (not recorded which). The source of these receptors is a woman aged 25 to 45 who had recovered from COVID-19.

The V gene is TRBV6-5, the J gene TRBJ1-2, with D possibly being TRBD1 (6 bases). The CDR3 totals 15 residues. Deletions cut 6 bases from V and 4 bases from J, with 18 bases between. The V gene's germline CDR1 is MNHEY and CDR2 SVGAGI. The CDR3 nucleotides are TGTGCCAGCAGCAGCTCTACAGGGACCTTCTATGGCTACACCTTC. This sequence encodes CASSSSTGTFYGYTF.

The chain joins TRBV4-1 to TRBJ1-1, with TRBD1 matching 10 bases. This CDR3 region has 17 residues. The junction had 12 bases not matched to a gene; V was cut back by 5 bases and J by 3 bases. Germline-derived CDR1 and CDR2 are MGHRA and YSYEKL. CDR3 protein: CASSEGQGVLLHTEAFF. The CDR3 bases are TGCGCCAGCAGCGAAGGACAGGGGGTTTTATTACACACTGAAGCTTTCTTT.